These T cell receptor beta chains were read from a single sample in a study of cytomegalovirus exposure and HLA in healthy donors. The assay was immunoSEQ multiplex PCR, and TCRdb's table has in-frame clones only and misses some. The listing records about 77,000 clones. The sequenced sample was PBMCs. The receptors were gathered from a man in his fifties in good health and CMV-seropositive. The CDR3 runs from the conserved cysteine through the conserved F or W. The D gene is left open where the match is weak.

TRBD1	TRBV19	18	TRBJ1-5	TGTGCCAGTAGTATAGGGACAGGGGGCGCGGGGAGCAATCAGCCCCAGCATTTT	CASSIGTGGAGSNQPQHF
.	TRBV5-1	14	TRBJ2-1	TGCGCCAGCAGCTTGGGTTGGCAGTACAATGAGCAGTTCTTC	CASSLGWQYNEQFF
TRBD2	TRBV19	17	TRBJ2-3	TGTGCCAGTAGTGCCGGTCGCCGGGGGGGCCTCACAGATACGCAGTATTTT	CASSAGRRGGLTDTQYF
.	TRBV6-1	12	TRBJ1-2	TGTGCCAGCAGGCTAACTATCGATGGCTACACCTTC	CASRLTIDGYTF
.	TRBV5-1	15	TRBJ1-5	TGCGCCAGCAGCTTGACAGGAATGTTACAAAGCCCCCAGCATTTT	CASSLTGMLQSPQHF
.	TRBV4-1	16	TRBJ2-3	TGCGCCAGCAGCCAAGACGGCGGAAACGGTGGGGATACGCAGTATTTT	CASSQDGGNGGDTQYF
.	TRBV30	16	TRBJ2-5	TGTGCCTGGAGTGTAATCGCGGAGGGGGCGGGGGAGACCCAGTACTTC	CAWSVIAEGAGETQYF
.	TRBV11-3	13	TRBJ1-1	TGTGCCAGCAGCCCCCGGGATTCAACTGAAGCTTTCTTT	CASSPRDSTEAFF
.	TRBV14	12	TRBJ1-2	TGTGCCAGCAGCCAAGCTTCGTGGGCCCTCGTCTTC	CASSQASWALVF
TRBD2	TRBV9	15	TRBJ2-3	TGTGCCAGCAGCGTAGACGCTAGCGGGGGGGGTTGGCAGTATTTT	CASSVDASGGGWQYF
.	TRBV27	14	TRBJ1-2	TGTGCCAGCAGCCAGGGAAGATCATACTATGGCTACACCTTC	CASSQGRSYYGYTF
.	TRBV2	16	TRBJ2-4	TGTGCCAGCAGTGACCCGACAGGTCACCTAGGGAACATTCAGTACTTC	CASSDPTGHLGNIQYF
TRBD1	TRBV9	16	TRBJ2-3	TGTGCCAGCAGCGTCTTCGGGACAGGGGATTCGGATACGCAGTATTTT	CASSVFGTGDSDTQYF
.	TRBV5-1	17	TRBJ2-2	TGCGCCAGCAGCTTGGCCAGGGGTTTGGGTAACACCGGGGAGCTGTTTTTT	CASSLARGLGNTGELFF
.	TRBV7-8	16	TRBJ1-3	TGTGCCAGCAGCTCCCTTGGAGGGATGACTGGAAACACCATATATTTT	CASSSLGGMTGNTIYF
.	TRBV10-3	13	TRBJ2-1	TGTGCCATCAGGGACTCATCCTACAATGAGCAGTTCTTC	CAIRDSSYNEQFF
.	TRBV28	15	TRBJ1-2	TGTGCCAGCAGTTTACTTGGTTACAGGGATTATGGCTACACCTTC	CASSLLGYRDYGYTF
TRBD1	TRBV7-9	19	TRBJ2-4	TGTGCCAGCAGCTCCCCTCCTAGGGGGACAGGGGGAGGCAAAAACATTCAGTACTTC	CASSSPPRGTGGGKNIQYF
.	TRBV5-1	14	TRBJ1-2	TGCGCCAGCAGCTTGTTCACAGGTATATATGGCTACACCTTC	CASSLFTGIYGYTF
.	TRBV29-1	15	TRBJ1-1	TGCAGCGTTGAGCAGGGGTCGTCCATGAACACTGAAGCTTTCTTT	CSVEQGSSMNTEAFF
.	TRBV5-5	13	TRBJ1-5	TGTGCCAGCAGCTTGGGGCTAGTATCAGCCCAGCATTTT	CASSLGLVSAQHF
.	TRBV4-1	15	TRBJ1-2	TGCGCCAGCAGCCAAGATTCGCGGGAGAACTATGGCTACACCTTC	CASSQDSRENYGYTF
.	TRBV28	15	TRBJ2-7	TGTGCCAGCAGTGAGACCGGGACACTAAGCTACGAGCAGTACTTC	CASSETGTLSYEQYF
.	TRBV5-1	13	TRBJ2-7	TGCGCCAGCAGCCCGGGATATACTTACGAGCAGTACTTC	CASSPGYTYEQYF
TRBD1	TRBV7-9	14	TRBJ1-1	TGTGCCAGCAGCCCCCCGGACAGGGAGTTTGGAGCTTTCTTT	CASSPPDREFGAFF
TRBD1	TRBV9	17	TRBJ2-3	TGTGCCAGCAGCGTAGAGCGACAGGGGGTCCCCACAGATACGCAGTATTTT	CASSVERQGVPTDTQYF
.	TRBV5-1	16	TRBJ1-3	TGCGCCAGCAGCTTGTGGGGCAGATTTTCTGGAAACACCATATATTTT	CASSLWGRFSGNTIYF
.	TRBV7-9	12	TRBJ1-1	TGTGCCATCGAGGGGGAATACACTGAAGCTTTCTTT	CAIEGEYTEAFF
.	TRBV7-9	14	TRBJ1-4	TGTGCCAGCAGCTTATCCACTGGAGGCGAAAAACTGTTTTTT	CASSLSTGGEKLFF
.	TRBV5-1	15	TRBJ1-5	TGCGCCAGCAGCTTGGCTGGCACAAGCAATCAGCCCCAGCATTTT	CASSLAGTSNQPQHF
TRBD2	TRBV5-1	18	TRBJ2-1	TGCGCCAGCAGCTCCGGACTAGCGGGAGGGCCCGCTTACAATGAGCAGTTCTTC	CASSSGLAGGPAYNEQFF
.	TRBV5-1	12	TRBJ2-1	TGCGCCAGCAGCTTATTAGGGGTTGAGCAGTTCTTC	CASSLLGVEQFF
.	TRBV19	13	TRBJ1-2	TGTGCCAGTACCCCCCGGGAAGGCAATGGCTACACCTTC	CASTPREGNGYTF
TRBD2	TRBV11-2	17	TRBJ2-2	TGTGCCAGCAGCCCATGGGCGGGAGGGCCCGACACCGGGGAGCTGTTTTTT	CASSPWAGGPDTGELFF
.	TRBV5-4	14	TRBJ1-3	TGTGCCAGCAGCCCCACAGGCACGGGAAACACCATATATTTT	CASSPTGTGNTIYF
TRBD1	TRBV9	14	TRBJ2-7	TGTGCCAGCAGCTCCGGGACAGTGAACTACGAGCAGTACTTC	CASSSGTVNYEQYF
.	TRBV20-1	11	TRBJ1-1	TGCAGTGCTCCTCAGGGAAAACAAGCTTTCTTT	CSAPQGKQAFF
.	TRBV18	16	TRBJ1-6	TGTGCCAGCTCACCAGGCCAGGGCCAAAGTAGTTCACCCCTCCACTTT	CASSPGQGQSSSPLHF
TRBD1	TRBV2	13	TRBJ1-1	TGTGCCAGCCTTCTTAGGGCAGGGGGGAAAGCTTTCTTT	CASLLRAGGKAFF
.	TRBV2	13	TRBJ1-2	TGTGCCAGCAGTGAGTCGGCTAACTATGGCTACACCTTC	CASSESANYGYTF
.	TRBV14	13	TRBJ1-4	TGTGCCAGCAGCCAAGGGGTGCGGGAAAAACTGTTTTTT	CASSQGVREKLFF
TRBD2	TRBV15	14	TRBJ2-3	TGTGCCACCAGCAGAGGGACTAGCGGAGATACGCAGTATTTT	CATSRGTSGDTQYF
TRBD2	TRBV5-1	20	TRBJ2-3	TGCGCCAGCAGCTTGGAGAGGGAAGGGACTAGCGGGGGGAGGACAGATACGCAGTATTTT	CASSLEREGTSGGRTDTQYF
.	TRBV25-1	14	TRBJ1-3	TGTGCCAGCAGGTTTGAGGGAAATGGAAACACCATATATTTT	CASRFEGNGNTIYF
.	TRBV9	13	TRBJ1-2	TGTGCCAGCAGCCCACTCTCGAACTATGGCTACACCTTC	CASSPLSNYGYTF